This is a list of T cell receptor beta chains from one sample in a study of blood T cell repertoires in COVID-19. Measured with immunoSEQ multiplex PCR; TCRdb has only the in-frame clones, and not every one. The sample shows around 59,000 clones, 70% to 90% of them seen only once. The source material was peripheral blood. Receptors were obtained from a man aged 60-69 years with acute or convalescent COVID-19. The CDR3 runs from the conserved cysteine through the conserved F or W. A D gene is named only where the DNA matches it firmly. Clone size, where shown, is once, few, many, or a class for clones that have expanded.

V,J,size,D,DNA,CDR3
TRBV19,TRBJ2-2,-,TRBD2,TGTGCCAGTAGTATGGGACTAGCGGAGAACACCGGGGAGCTGTTTTTT,CASSMGLAENTGELFF
TRBV6-5,TRBJ1-2,-,-,TGTGCCACCCGACGAAGCGATAACTATGGCTACACCTTC,CATRRSDNYGYTF
TRBV2,TRBJ2-7,-,TRBD2,TGTGCCAGCAGTGGGCGGGAGATATCCTACGAGCAGTACTTC,CASSGREISYEQYF
TRBV3-1/TRBV3-2,TRBJ2-2,-,TRBD2,TGTGCCAGCAGCTACTCGCTAGCGGGAGTAATGAACACCGGGGAGCTGTTTTTT,CASSYSLAGVMNTGELFF
TRBV6-4,TRBJ2-1,-,TRBD2,TGTGCCAGCAGAACGGAGCGGGAGGGCCCTCGTAGTGAGCAGTTCTTC,CASRTEREGPRSEQFF
TRBV14,TRBJ1-2,few,-,TGTGCCAGCAGCCCCAGACCGGGGGGTGGCTATGGCTACACCTTC,CASSPRPGGGYGYTF
TRBV7-9,TRBJ2-1,-,TRBD2,TGTGCCAGCAGGCCGGGGGGAGGCCACAATGAGCAGTTCTTC,CASRPGGGHNEQFF
TRBV18,TRBJ2-7,-,-,TGTGCCAGCTCACCCGTACTCGGAACGGAGAGCTCCTACGAGCAGTACTTC,CASSPVLGTESSYEQYF
TRBV28,TRBJ1-1,-,TRBD1,TGTGCCAGCAGTACACCAGGGGGCTTGGGCACTGAAGCTTTCTTT,CASSTPGGLGTEAFF
TRBV10-1,TRBJ2-3,few,TRBD1,TGCGCCAGCACGCCTAGACAGGGTTGTTTATCAGATACGCAGTATTTT,CASTPRQGCLSDTQYF
TRBV7-2,TRBJ1-5,once,-,TGTGCCAGCAGCTTGGGGCCTAGTCAGCCCCAGCATTTT,CASSLGPSQPQHF
TRBV5-4,TRBJ2-1,-,TRBD2,TGTGCCAGCAGCGGAGCGGGGTCTCTCAATGAGCAGTTCTTC,CASSGAGSLNEQFF
TRBV29-1,TRBJ2-7,-,-,TGCAGCGTTGAGAAGGGGGACTACGAGCAGTACTTC,CSVEKGDYEQYF
TRBV24-1,TRBJ2-3,few,-,TGTGCCACCAGTGATCCAGGCGGGCTAGAGGGAGGTCTAAATACGCAGTATTTT,CATSDPGGLEGGLNTQYF
TRBV28,TRBJ1-1,-,TRBD1,TGTGCCAGCAGTATTGACAGGGGGAGCACTGAAGCTTTCTTT,CASSIDRGSTEAFF
TRBV13,TRBJ2-1,-,TRBD2,TGTGCCAGCAGCTCGGGAATGGGACTAGCAGGCTACAATGAGCAGTTCTTC,CASSSGMGLAGYNEQFF
TRBV3-1/TRBV3-2,TRBJ2-1,-,TRBD2,TGTGCCAGCAGATGGGGGACTAGCGGGAGTAATGAGCAGTTCTTC,CASRWGTSGSNEQFF
TRBV5-1,TRBJ2-3,-,-,TGCGCCAGCAGCCAGGGTGGGGTTTTAGCAGATACGCAGTATTTT,CASSQGGVLADTQYF
TRBV28,TRBJ2-1,-,TRBD2,TGTGCCAGCAGTTCGCTAGCGGGAGGGTGGTCCTACAATGAGCAGTTCTTC,CASSSLAGGWSYNEQFF
TRBV5-4,TRBJ2-1,-,TRBD2,TGTGCCAGCAGCAAAGGGACTAGCGGGTACAATGAGCAGTTCTTC,CASSKGTSGYNEQFF
TRBV27,TRBJ1-2,-,TRBD1,TGTGCCAGCAGTGGGGCAGGGGGAGGCTACACCTTC,CASSGAGGGYTF
TRBV19,TRBJ1-5,once,TRBD1,TGTGCCAGTAGCCGGACAGGGGGCCCCAATCAGCCCCAGCATTTT,CASSRTGGPNQPQHF
TRBV5-1,TRBJ2-1,-,TRBD1,TGCGCCAGCAGCTTGCCGGGACAGGGAACGAATGAGCAGTTCTTC,CASSLPGQGTNEQFF
TRBV7-9,TRBJ2-1,-,-,TGTGCCAGCAGTTTACTCGCCGGGACCTACAATGAGCAGTTCTTC,CASSLLAGTYNEQFF
TRBV20-1,TRBJ2-5,-,TRBD1,TGCAGTGCTGGACAGGGCCAGAGCCAGTACTTC,CSAGQGQSQYF
TRBV28,TRBJ2-3,few,TRBD1,TGTGCCAGCAGTTTAGGGGACAGGTACACAGATACGCAGTATTTT,CASSLGDRYTDTQYF
TRBV7-9,TRBJ1-4,once,-,TGTGCCAGCAGCTTGGGCACCTCTAATGAAAAACTGTTTTTT,CASSLGTSNEKLFF
TRBV5-5,TRBJ1-5,-,TRBD1,TGTGCCAGCAGCAACTGGCGGACAGGAGATCAGCCCCAGCATTTT,CASSNWRTGDQPQHF
TRBV9,TRBJ1-2,-,-,TGTGCCAGCAGCGGGGGCGTCGGAAACTATGGCTACACCTTC,CASSGGVGNYGYTF
TRBV27,TRBJ2-3,-,-,TGTGCCAGCAGTGGGCGGGACTCCTACGATACGCAGTATTTT,CASSGRDSYDTQYF
TRBV9,TRBJ2-2,-,-,TGTGCCAGCAGCGTAGTCTCCCTCACCGGGGAGCTGTTTTTT,CASSVVSLTGELFF
TRBV19,TRBJ1-2,-,-,TGTGCCAGTAGTATGTGGGCGACAGGAATCTATGGCTACACCTTC,CASSMWATGIYGYTF
TRBV5-4,TRBJ2-6,-,TRBD2,TGTGCCAGCAGCGCGGGGGGCGGGGGCCCCTCTGGGGCCAACGTCCTGACTTTC,CASSAGGGGPSGANVLTF
TRBV28,TRBJ1-5,-,-,TGTGCCAGCAGTTTAGGGGGGGATAGCAATCAGCCCCAGCATTTT,CASSLGGDSNQPQHF
TRBV3-1/TRBV3-2,TRBJ2-1,-,-,TGTGCCAGCAGCCCTAGAGGCCACCGCAATGAGCAGTTCTTC,CASSPRGHRNEQFF
TRBV30,TRBJ1-1,-,-,TGTGCCTGGGACCCTAACGGGAAGAAGAACACTGAAGCTTTCTTT,CAWDPNGKKNTEAFF
TRBV5-1,TRBJ1-4,-,-,TGCGCCAGCAGCTCAACAATACAGGGATCGGGGGAAAAACTGTTTTTT,CASSSTIQGSGEKLFF
TRBV7-9,TRBJ2-1,-,TRBD2,TGTGCCAGCAGTCCGGGGGGGATGACCTACAATGAGCAGTTCTTC,CASSPGGMTYNEQFF
TRBV5-1,TRBJ2-1,once,-,TGCGCCAGCAGCTTGGATTGGGAGGACAATGAGCAGTTCTTC,CASSLDWEDNEQFF
TRBV30,TRBJ2-7,once,TRBD1,TGTGCCTGGAGTGTACAGGGGGCCTCCTACGAGCAGTACTTC,CAWSVQGASYEQYF
TRBV19,TRBJ2-7,-,-,TGTGCCAGTAGTATAGCGGCAGGTCCTCCCTACGAGCAGTACTTC,CASSIAAGPPYEQYF
TRBV6-5,TRBJ2-3,-,-,TGTGCCAGCTCAGGACAGCCTGCGGATACGCAGTATTTT,CASSGQPADTQYF
TRBV2,TRBJ2-1,-,-,TGTGCCAGCAACTTGGGGGGTGCAGCGCACAATGAGCAGTTCTTC,CASNLGGAAHNEQFF
TRBV7-3,TRBJ2-3,-,TRBD2,TGTGCCAGCGGCCCAGGGAGGGCCACAGATACGCAGTATTTT,CASGPGRATDTQYF
TRBV5-1,TRBJ2-1,-,TRBD2,TGCGCCAGCAGCCCCGGGACTAGCATCAATGAGCAGTTCTTC,CASSPGTSINEQFF